The present T cell receptor (beta chain) was sequenced within a study of T-cell reconstitution after alpha-beta-depleted transplantation in children. Unique molecular identifiers featured in how the TCRbeta library was prepared. TCRdb passed the PCR reads through MiXCR, listing each CDR3 protein once. This table holds some 840,000 distinct CDR3 sequences, about 15% found once. The CDR3 runs to 15 residues. CDR1 and CDR2 (germline): KGHSH, LQKENI. Trimming removed 1 base at V and 6 bases at J, with 12 bases between. General study results and limits: Once a year had passed after transplant, T-cell counts and diversity came mostly from newly produced T cells. Where some patients showed high TCRbeta diversity at day 60, it came from recipient T cells and thymic progenitors that had survived. Reportedly, alpha-beta T cells present about two months post-transplant originated from several hundred expanded clones of graft origin.

This clonotype was seen more than once but under ten times. Its antigen is undetermined. The sample consisted of PBMCs, mostly from graft donor cells, taken 360 days after TCRalphabeta/CD19-depleted stem cell transplant. This sequence was found in a male patient between 5 and 17 years old who had a stem cell transplant for acute lymphoblastic leukemia, so the T cells may come from the graft donor. The rearrangement links TRBV18 to TRBJ1-4, with D unclear. The CDR3 sequence: CASSPRRNLDEKLFF. The CDR3, as DNA: TGTGCCAGCTCACCACGGAGGAATTTGGATGAAAAACTGTTTTTT. Filled out from reference TRBV18 and TRBJ1-4, the complete variable domain reads NAGVMQNPRHLVRRRGQEARLRCSPMKGHSHVYWYRQLPEEGLKFMVYLQKENIIDESGMPKERFSAEFPKEGPSILRIQQVVRGDSAAYFCASSPRRNLDEKLFFGSGTQLSVL.